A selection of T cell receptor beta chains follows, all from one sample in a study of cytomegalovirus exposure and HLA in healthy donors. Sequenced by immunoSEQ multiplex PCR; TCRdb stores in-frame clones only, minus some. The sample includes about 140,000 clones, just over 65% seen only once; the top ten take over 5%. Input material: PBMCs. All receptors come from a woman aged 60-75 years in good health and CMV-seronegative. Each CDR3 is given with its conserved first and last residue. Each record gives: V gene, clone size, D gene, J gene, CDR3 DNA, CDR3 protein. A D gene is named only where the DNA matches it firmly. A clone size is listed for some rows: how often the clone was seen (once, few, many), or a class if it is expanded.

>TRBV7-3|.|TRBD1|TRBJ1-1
TGTGCCAGCAGCCCCCAGACAGGGGGCTTAGGTGAAGCTTTCTTT
CASSPQTGGLGEAFF
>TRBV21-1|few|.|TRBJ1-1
TGTGCCAGCATCAGAACGGGACAGGGGAGCACTGAAGCTTTCTTT
CASIRTGQGSTEAFF
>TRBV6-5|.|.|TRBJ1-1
TGTGCCAGCAAGGATGAGGTCATGAACACTGAAGCTTTCTTT
CASKDEVMNTEAFF
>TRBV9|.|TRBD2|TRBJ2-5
TGTGCCAGCAGCGTATCACTAGCGGGAGAGACCCAGTACTTC
CASSVSLAGETQYF
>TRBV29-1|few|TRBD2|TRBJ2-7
TGCAGCGTTGTCCCGACTAGCGGGAGTAACTACGAGCAGTACTTC
CSVVPTSGSNYEQYF
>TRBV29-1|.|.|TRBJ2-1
TGCAGCGTTGAAGCGGGAGACTACAATGAGCAGTTCTTC
CSVEAGDYNEQFF
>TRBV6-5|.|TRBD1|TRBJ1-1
TGTGCCAGCAGTTCGCCGAGACAGGGGAAGAACACTGAAGCTTTCTTT
CASSSPRQGKNTEAFF
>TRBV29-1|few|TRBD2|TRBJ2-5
TGCAGCGGGGAGGGAGGGGAGACCCAGTACTTC
CSGEGGETQYF
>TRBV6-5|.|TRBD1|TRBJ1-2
TGTGCCAGCATAGGACAGGGGCGGTCCAACTATGGCTACACCTTC
CASIGQGRSNYGYTF
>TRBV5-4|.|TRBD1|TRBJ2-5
TGTGCCAGCAGCTTGGGGACAGGGATGGGAGAGACCCAGTACTTC
CASSLGTGMGETQYF
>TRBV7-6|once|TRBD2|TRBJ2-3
TGTGCCAGCAGCTTAGCTCTTGGAAATAGCGGGGGGGCAACAGATACGCAGTATTTT
CASSLALGNSGGATDTQYF
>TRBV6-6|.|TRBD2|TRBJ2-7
TGTGCCAGCAGTGGGGGACTAGCGGGGACCTACGAGCAGTACTTC
CASSGGLAGTYEQYF
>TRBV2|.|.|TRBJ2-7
TGTGCCAGCAGTGAACAGTCCCTAACCCCTGCCGGGGAGCAGTACTTC
CASSEQSLTPAGEQYF
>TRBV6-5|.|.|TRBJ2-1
TGTGCCAGCAGTTACTCTGGACAGAACCAGCAGTTCTTC
CASSYSGQNQQFF
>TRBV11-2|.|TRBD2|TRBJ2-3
TGTGCCAGCAGTGACCAGCGGGGGGGCGGAGGGGATACGCAGTATTTT
CASSDQRGGGGDTQYF
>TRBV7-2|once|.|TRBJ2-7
TGTGCCAGCAGCGGGCAGTACAACTACGAGCAGTACTTC
CASSGQYNYEQYF
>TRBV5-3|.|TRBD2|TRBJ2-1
TGTGCCAGAAGCTCGTGGGGACTAGCGGGAGTCTTTGAGCAGTTCTTC
CARSSWGLAGVFEQFF
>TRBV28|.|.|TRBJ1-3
TGTGCCAGCAGTTTGAGGCGCGGGGGGGGATCTGGAAACACCATATATTTT
CASSLRRGGGSGNTIYF
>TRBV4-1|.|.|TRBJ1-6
TGCGCCAGCAGCCAAGCGAGACAGAGAAATTCACCCCTCCACTTT
CASSQARQRNSPLHF
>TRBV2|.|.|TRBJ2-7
TGTGCCAGCAGGACGGCAGGGGGGCACTACGAGCAGTACTTC
CASRTAGGHYEQYF
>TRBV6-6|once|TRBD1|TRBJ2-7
TGTGCCAGCAGTACCCCAGGGGGTGCCTACGAGCAGTACTTC
CASSTPGGAYEQYF
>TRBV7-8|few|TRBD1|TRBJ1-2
TGTGCCAGCAGCTTAGCAGTGACAGGGCCGGGATATGGCTACACCTTC
CASSLAVTGPGYGYTF
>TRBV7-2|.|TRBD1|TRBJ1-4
TGTGCCAGCAGCTCCAACAGGGGGCTTAATGAAAAACTGTTTTTT
CASSSNRGLNEKLFF
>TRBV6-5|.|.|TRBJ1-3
TGTGCCAGCAGTTACTGGGGCGACTCTGGAAACACCATATATTTT
CASSYWGDSGNTIYF
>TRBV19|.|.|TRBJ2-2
TGTGCCAGTAGTCCAGGGGACACGAACACCGGGGAGCTGTTTTTT
CASSPGDTNTGELFF
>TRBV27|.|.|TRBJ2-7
TGTGCCAGCAGCTTACGAGACAGGCCCTACGAGCAGTACTTC
CASSLRDRPYEQYF
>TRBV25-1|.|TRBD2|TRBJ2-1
TGTGCCAGCAGTGAATCACCCCCGGGGGGTCAATCCTACAATGAGCAGTTCTTC
CASSESPPGGQSYNEQFF
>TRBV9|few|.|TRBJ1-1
TGTGCCAGCAGCTTCCGGGGTATGAACACTGAAGCTTTCTTT
CASSFRGMNTEAFF
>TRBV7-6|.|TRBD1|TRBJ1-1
TGTGCCAGCAGCCCCGGACGGCGGGACAGGGGACGCCGGACTGAAGCTTTCTTT
CASSPGRRDRGRRTEAFF
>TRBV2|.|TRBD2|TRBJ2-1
TGTGCCAGCAGTACCCCAGGGGCACTAGCGGGGTCAAGCTCCTACAATGAGCAGTTCTTC
CASSTPGALAGSSSYNEQFF
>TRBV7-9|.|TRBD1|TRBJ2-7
TGTTCCAGCAGCTCCGACAGGGAAGTTGTCTACGAGCAGTACTTC
CSSSSDREVVYEQYF
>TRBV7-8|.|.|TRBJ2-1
TGTGCCAGCAGCCTGGCGTTGCAGGGGGGAAGCTCCTACAATGAGCAGTTCTTC
CASSLALQGGSSYNEQFF
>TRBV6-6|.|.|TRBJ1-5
TGTGCCAGCGTCGGGGGTAGCAATCAGCCCCAGCATTTT
CASVGGSNQPQHF
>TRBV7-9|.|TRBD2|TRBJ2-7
TGTGCCAGCAGCTCGGGAGGAGTTTTTTCCTACGAGCAGTACTTC
CASSSGGVFSYEQYF
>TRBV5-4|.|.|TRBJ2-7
TGTGCCAGCAGCTTACAGGGTCGCTACGAGCAGTACTTC
CASSLQGRYEQYF
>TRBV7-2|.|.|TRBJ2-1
TGTGCCAGCAGCTTAGATTCGTATGAGCAGTTCTTC
CASSLDSYEQFF
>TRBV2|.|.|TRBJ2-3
TGTGCCAGCAGTGAAGCGCGGACTTATACAGATACGCAGTATTTT
CASSEARTYTDTQYF
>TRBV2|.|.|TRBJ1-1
TGTGCCAGCAGTGAGCAGGGGCAGGCCGGATCTGGTTCTTTCTTT
CASSEQGQAGSGSFF
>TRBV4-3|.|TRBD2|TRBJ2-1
TGCGCCAGCAGCCAAGAAGGCGGGAGGATGGATGAGCAGTTCTTC
CASSQEGGRMDEQFF
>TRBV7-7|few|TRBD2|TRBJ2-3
TGTGCTAGCAGCCCCTGGACTAGCGGGGGGGCTGCAGATACGCAGTATTTT
CASSPWTSGGAADTQYF
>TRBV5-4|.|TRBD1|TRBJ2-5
TGTGCCAGCAGCTTGAAGGGGGCCGGGGAGACCCAGTACTTC
CASSLKGAGETQYF
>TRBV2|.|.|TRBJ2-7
TGTGCCAGCAGTCCTAGTGCCTACGAGCAGTACTTC
CASSPSAYEQYF
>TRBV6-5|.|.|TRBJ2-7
TGTGCCAGCAGTTCCACAGGGGGGGGCTACGAGCAGTACTTC
CASSSTGGGYEQYF
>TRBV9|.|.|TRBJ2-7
TGTGCCAGCAGCCCACAGGGGGGGAGCGCCTACGAGCAGTACTTC
CASSPQGGSAYEQYF
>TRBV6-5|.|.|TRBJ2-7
TGTGCCAGCCAGGGGCAACCATACGAGCAGTACTTC
CASQGQPYEQYF
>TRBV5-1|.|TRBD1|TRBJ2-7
TGCGCCAGCAGCTTGAGCGGGACAGGGGGCTACGAGCAGTACTTC
CASSLSGTGGYEQYF
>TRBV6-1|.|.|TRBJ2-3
TGTGCCAGCAACCACCGGGGAACAGATACGCAGTATTTT
CASNHRGTDTQYF
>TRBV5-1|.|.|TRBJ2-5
TGCGCCAGCACTAGGGCTGGGGGCTCTAGGGGAGAGACCCAGTACTTC
CASTRAGGSRGETQYF
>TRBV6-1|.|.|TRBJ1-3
TGTGCCAGCAGTGAAGCCAGGGGCTACGGGAACACCATATATTTT
CASSEARGYGNTIYF
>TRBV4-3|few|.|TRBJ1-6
TGCGCCAGCAGCCAATGGGGGGTCGAGTCACCCCTCCACTTT
CASSQWGVESPLHF
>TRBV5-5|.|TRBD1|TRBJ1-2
TGTGCCAGCAGCCGGGGGGACAGGGGATGGGACTATGGCTACACCTTC
CASSRGDRGWDYGYTF
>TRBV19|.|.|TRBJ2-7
TGTGCCAGTAGTATAGGGGACACCGGCCTCGAGCAGTACTTC
CASSIGDTGLEQYF
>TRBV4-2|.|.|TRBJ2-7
TGTGCCAGCAGCCAAATCACCTACGAGCAGTACTTC
CASSQITYEQYF
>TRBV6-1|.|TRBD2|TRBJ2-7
TGTGCCAGCAGCCCGACTAGCCTCGAGCAGTACTTC
CASSPTSLEQYF
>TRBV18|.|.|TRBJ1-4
TGTGCCAGCTCACCACCGTTCGGTACTAATGAAAAACTGTTTTTT
CASSPPFGTNEKLFF
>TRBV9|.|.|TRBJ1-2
TGTGCCAGCGGGGGCGTTAACTATGGCTACACCTTC
CASGGVNYGYTF
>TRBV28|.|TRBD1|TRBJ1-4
TGTGCCAGCAGTCCCACCAGGACAGGGGGTCTCGAAAAACTGTTTTTT
CASSPTRTGGLEKLFF
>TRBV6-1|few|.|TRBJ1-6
TGTGCCAGCAGTGAGATTGGGGGGTTCTCCTATAATTCACCCCTCCACTTT
CASSEIGGFSYNSPLHF
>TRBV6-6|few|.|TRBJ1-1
TGTGCCAGCAGTTACGACAGGACTGAAGCTTTCTTT
CASSYDRTEAFF
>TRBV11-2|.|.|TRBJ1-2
TGTGCCAGCAGCTTAGCCCGGATGTGGCTGAGGGGCTACACCTTC
CASSLARMWLRGYTF